This entry describes one T cell receptor beta chain. The sample belongs to a study of blood T cell repertoires in COVID-19. Study at large: The United States, Italy and Spain provided the acute and convalescent COVID-19 samples.

Original methodology: Reference gene primer amplification in the assay estimated nucleated cell counts. Only in-frame clones appear in the TCRdb table, and some are missing; sequencing was by immunoSEQ multiplex PCR. The DNA gave D and trimming, while V, J and clone size come from that table. The table includes 95,000 to 110,000 clones, 80% detected once. The CDR3 loop spans 13 amino acids. In germline, CDR1 is LNHNV, CDR2 YYDKDF (reference sequence). V gave up 7 bases and J gave up 1 base, with 9 bases separating them. Material for sequencing was peripheral blood. The receptor comes from a man between 65 and 79 years old with acute or convalescent COVID-19. The chain is built from TRBV15 and TRBJ2-3; possibly TRBD2 for D (5 bases). DNA of the CDR3: TGTGCCACCACGGGGTTCGGCACAGATACGCAGTATTTT. Its translation is CATTGFGTDTQYF.